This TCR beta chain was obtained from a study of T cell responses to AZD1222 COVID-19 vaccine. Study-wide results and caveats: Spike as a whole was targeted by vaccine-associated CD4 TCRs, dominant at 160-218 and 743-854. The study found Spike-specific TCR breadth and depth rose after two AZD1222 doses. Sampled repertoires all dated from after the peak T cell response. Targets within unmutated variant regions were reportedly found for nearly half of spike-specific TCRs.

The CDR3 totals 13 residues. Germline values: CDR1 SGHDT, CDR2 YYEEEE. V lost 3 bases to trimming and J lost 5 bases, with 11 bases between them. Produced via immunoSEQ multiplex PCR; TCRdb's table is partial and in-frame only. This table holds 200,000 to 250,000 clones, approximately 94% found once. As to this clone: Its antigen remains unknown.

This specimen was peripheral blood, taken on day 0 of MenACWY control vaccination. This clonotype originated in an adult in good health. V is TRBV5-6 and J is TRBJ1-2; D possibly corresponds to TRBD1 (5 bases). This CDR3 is CASSWGRTYGYTF. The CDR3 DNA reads TGTGCCAGCAGCTGGGGACGGACTTATGGCTACACCTTC. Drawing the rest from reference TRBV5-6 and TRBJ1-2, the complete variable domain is DAGVTQSPTHLIKTRGQQVTLRCSPKSGHDTVSWYQQALGQGPQFIFQYYEEEERQRGNFPDRFSGHQFPNYSSELNVNALLLGDSALYLCASSWGRTYGYTFGSGTRLTVV.